The 24 T cell receptor beta chains reported below all come from one sample, sequenced in a study of blood T cells in healthy people across ages. Combining a sample-barcoded 5' primer with a J-beta primer mix, a second PCR ran for 7 to 11 cycles. Each CDR3 protein gets one entry after TCRdb re-called the 5' RACE reads with MiXCR. The sample shows around 1,700,000 distinct CDR3 sequences, 25% to 30% of them seen only once. Sequenced material: blood. Source of these receptors: a woman aged 25 to 39 in good health.

This clonotype was recorded at least ten times. This chain joins TRBV12-3 or TRBV12-4 and TRBJ2-3; no reliable D call. Trimming pared 3 bases from V and 2 bases from J, leaving 6 bases between. CDR3 length: 13 amino acids. For the CDR3, the DNA is TGTGCCAGCAGTTTCGATTTCACAGATACGCAGTATTTT. Protein: CASSFDFTDTQYF.

The chain is built from TRBV7-8 and TRBJ1-1; possibly TRBD1 for D (6 bases). CDR1 is SGHVS and CDR2 is FQNEAQ in the germline V gene. Trimming took off 4 bases at V and 4 bases at J, with 13 bases between the two ends. This CDR3 has 14 amino acids. The DNA for the CDR3 is TGTGCCAGCAGCTCAAACAGGGCGCGCACTGAAGCTTTCTTT. This codes for CASSSNRARTEAFF.

As to this clonotype: A read error may account for a junction end that differs from germline. This sequence joins TRBV7-2 and TRBJ2-1; 7 bases fit TRBD1. This CDR3 is 14 amino acids long. Germline V gene sequence: CDR1 SGHTA, CDR2 FQGNSA. As DNA, the CDR3 is TGTGCCAGCAGCTTTCGGGACAGTCTCGATGAGCAGGTCTTC. It specifies CASSFRDSLDEQVF.

For the CDR3, the DNA is TGTGCCAGCAGTCCCCGGCGGGAGGGTAGCTCCTACGAGCAGTACTTC. Translation gives CASSPRREGSSYEQYF. The rearrangement joins TRBV28 to TRBJ2-7; 9 bases fit TRBD2. Losses at the gene ends were 5 bases for V and 0 bases for J; bases not matched to a gene: 8. Germline V gene sequence: CDR1 MDHEN, CDR2 SYDVKM. This CDR3 has 16 amino acids.

Concerning this clonotype itself: One end of the junction varies from germline; a read error may be responsible. The V and J genes are TRBV5-1 and TRBJ2-1; no firm D call. The germline V gene has CDR1 SGHRS and CDR2 YFSETQ. This CDR3 has 13 residues. Here the CDR3 DNA reads TGCGCCAGCAGCTTACTCGGGTCCAATAAGCAGTTCTTC. The encoded protein is CASSLLGSNKQFF.

This clonotype occurred once. This rearrangement joins TRBV19 to TRBJ1-2; a weak D match, TRBD1 (5 bases). The CDR3 consists of 13 residues. The germline gives CDR1 LNHDA, CDR2 SQIVND (reference sequence). Trimming shortened V by 6 bases and J by 4 bases, and 12 bases separated the two germline ends. The CDR3 DNA is TGTGCCAGTAGGACAGCGGGGTCCTATGGCTACACCTTC. Its translation is CASRTAGSYGYTF.

The table lists this clonotype with many counts. This sequence joins TRBV7-2 and TRBJ1-2; unclear D gene. CDR3 length: 14 residues. V lost 4 bases to trimming and J lost 2 bases, with 11 bases between them. Germline V gene data show CDR1 as SGHTA and CDR2 as FQGNSA. The DNA of the CDR3 is TGTGCCAGCAGCTCAACGGCACAGAACTATGGCTACACCTTC. This translates into CASSSTAQNYGYTF.

The V call is TRBV29-1, the J call TRBJ1-1, with 8 bases fitting TRBD1. The CDR3 totals 13 residues. In germline, CDR1 is SQVTM, CDR2 ANQGSEA. Trimming at V came to 1 base and at J to 7 bases, leaving 5 bases not matched to a gene. CDR3 sequence: CSVEGGQVLEAFF. CDR3 in DNA: TGCAGCGTTGAAGGGGGACAGGTACTTGAAGCTTTCTTT.

This clonotype was found once. A much larger clone differs from this one at a single base, so this may be a read error. The V and J genes are TRBV2 and TRBJ1-6, with unresolved D. The CDR3 has 13 residues. Germline assignment: CDR1 SNHLY and CDR2 FYNNEI. V was pared by 6 bases and J by 7 bases, with 10 bases between. The chain's CDR3 is CASRDARNSPLHF. CDR3 DNA: TGTGCCAGCAGGGACGCACGGAATTCACCCCTCCACTTT.

The chain recombines TRBV4-3 with TRBJ1-1; D perhaps matches TRBD1 (6 bases). Germline loops: CDR1 LGHNA, CDR2 YSLEER. This CDR3 is 13 amino acids long. The ends were cut back, 7 bases at V and 4 bases at J, with 13 bases in the middle. The CDR3 nucleotides are TGCGCCAGCACGGGGGCGTTGAGCACTGAAGCTTTCTTT. Amino acids: CASTGALSTEAFF.

CDR3 sequence (DNA): TGTGCCAGCAGCTCGATAAAATTACCGGGACAGGACTACGAGCAGTACTTC. Its translation is CASSSIKLPGQDYEQYF. V usage is TRBV7-8 and J usage is TRBJ2-7; TRBD1 matches at 8 bases. The germline V gene encodes CDR1 SGHVS and CDR2 FQNEAQ. This CDR3 has 17 amino acids. V trimming: 4 bases; J trimming: 3 bases; junction bases outside the gene matches: 14.

CDR3 sequence: CASSSGTNTPGRETQYF. The DNA of the CDR3 is TGCGCCAGCAGCTCTGGGACTAATACTCCCGGGCGAGAGACCCAGTACTTC. The chain links TRBV5-1 to TRBJ2-5; TRBD2 agrees at 7 bases. CDR1 is SGHRS and CDR2 is YFSETQ in the germline V gene. With V trimmed by 3 bases and J by 4 bases, 15 bases remained unmatched. The CDR3 loop spans 17 amino acids.

This clonotype was seen more than once but under ten times. This chain links TRBV27 with TRBJ2-7; D might be TRBD1 (6 bases). Trimming removed 4 bases from V and 7 bases from J, with 17 bases in between. The CDR3 runs to 14 residues. From germline, CDR1 is MNHEY and CDR2 SMNVEV (reference sequence). The DNA for the CDR3 is TGTGCCAGCAGTTATGGCAGGGGACCATTGGAGCAGTACTTC. Its protein is CASSYGRGPLEQYF.

This rearrangement joins TRBV18 to TRBJ2-5; D is unclear. CDR3 length: 12 residues. Per germline, CDR1 KGHSH and CDR2 LQKENI. The germline V and J ends were trimmed by 0 bases and 5 bases, with 4 bases remaining between them. The CDR3 here is CASSPPWETQYF. The CDR3 DNA follows: TGTGCCAGCTCACCACCGTGGGAGACCCAGTACTTC. Looking up the rest from reference TRBV18 and TRBJ2-5 gives the full variable domain: NAGVMQNPRHLVRRRGQEARLRCSPMKGHSHVYWYRQLPEEGLKFMVYLQKENIIDESGMPKERFSAEFPKEGPSILRIQQVVRGDSAAYFCASSPPWETQYFGPGTRLLVL.

Note on this clonotype: At one of its ends the junction is not consistent with the germline gene, which may arise from a read error. The rearrangement joins TRBV4-3 to TRBJ1-2, with no clear D. The length of the CDR3 is 15 residues. Germline assignment: CDR1 LGHNA and CDR2 YSLEER. The CDR3: CAGSQGPTLNYGYTF. The CDR3, as DNA: TGCGCCGGCAGCCAAGGCCCCACACTTAACTATGGCTACACCTTC.

The chain couples TRBV3-1 to TRBJ2-1, with 13 bases identical to TRBD2. The CDR3 runs to 19 residues. V lost 1 base, J lost 0 bases, and 6 bases stayed unmatched. From germline, CDR1 is LGHDT and CDR2 YNNKEL (reference sequence). CDR3 amino acids: CASSQGLAGGPSSYNEQFF. CDR3 sequence (DNA): TGTGCCAGCAGCCAAGGACTAGCGGGGGGCCCTAGCTCCTACAATGAGCAGTTCTTC.

A note on this clonotype: A read error may explain this, as a much larger clone is one base away. The chain uses TRBV29-1 and TRBJ2-5; D ambiguous. This CDR3 spans 11 amino acids. Trimming took off 3 bases at V and 11 bases at J, with 13 bases between the two ends. Looked up from germline, CDR1 is SQVTM and CDR2 is ANQGSEA. The CDR3 bases are TGCAGCGTTGACCTGGGGAATGAGCAGTACTTC. As protein: CSVDLGNEQYF.

This clonotype was counted a few times. The J gene is TRBJ2-4, the V gene TRBV7-2; no clear D. The CDR3 contains 15 residues. V lost 5 bases and J 0 bases, leaving 11 bases between the germline ends. The V gene's germline CDR1 is SGHTA and CDR2 FQGNSA. This CDR3 reads CASSRRVLAKNIQYF. The DNA of the CDR3 is TGTGCCAGCAGCCGACGGGTCCTAGCCAAAAACATTCAGTACTTC. Complete variable domain (other parts from reference TRBV7-2 and TRBJ2-4): GAGVSQSPSNKVTEKGKDVELRCDPISGHTALYWYRQSLGQGLEFLIYFQGNSAPDKSGLPSDRFSAERTGGSVSTLTIQRTQQEDSAVYLCASSRRVLAKNIQYFGAGTRLSVL.

The chain is built from TRBV10-1 and TRBJ2-3, with 9 bases identical to TRBD1. Germline V lookup: CDR1 WNHNN, CDR2 SYGVQD (reference sequence). With V trimmed by 6 bases and J by 0 bases, 4 bases remained unmatched. This CDR3 contains 15 residues. CDR3 protein: CASSGDRGSTDTQYF. The CDR3 DNA reads as TGCGCCAGCAGCGGAGACAGGGGGAGCACAGATACGCAGTATTTT.

The chain recombines TRBV6-2 or TRBV6-3 with TRBJ2-7; 13 bases agree with TRBD2. Looked up from germline, CDR1 is MNHEY and CDR2 is SVGEGT. The CDR3 sequence is 16 residues long. J gave up 3 bases and V 2 bases, and 4 bases lay outside the gene matches. The CDR3 sequence: CASSYPGTSGVYEQYF. CDR3 sequence (DNA): TGTGCCAGCAGTTACCCCGGGACTAGCGGGGTCTACGAGCAGTACTTC.

This clonotype was counted only a few times. This chain links TRBV12-5 with TRBJ1-5, with 7 bases lining up with TRBD1. V was pared by 7 bases and J by 5 bases, with 8 bases of the junction left unmatched. Germline lookup yields CDR1 LGHNT and CDR2 FRNRAP. The CDR3 sequence is 14 residues long. The CDR3 DNA reads as TGTGCTAGTGCCCTCGGGACAGATTATCAGCCCCAGCATTTT. Encoded protein: CASALGTDYQPQHF.

The table lists this clonotype with many counts. The rearrangement links TRBV20-1 to TRBJ2-5, with 8 bases aligning to TRBD1. The CDR3 is 12 amino acids. Germline-derived CDR1 and CDR2 are DFQATT and SNEGSKA (reference sequence). With V trimmed by 7 bases and J by 5 bases, 6 bases remained unmatched. CDR3 sequence reads: CSGQGARETQYF. In DNA, the CDR3 is TGCAGTGGCCAGGGGGCGCGGGAGACCCAGTACTTC.

The V gene is TRBV7-9, the J gene TRBJ1-5, with D hard to call. The CDR3 covers 16 residues. From germline, CDR1 is SEHNR and CDR2 FQNEAQ (reference sequence). V was shortened by 5 bases and J by 6 bases, with 20 bases between the two germline ends. The CDR3 loop is CASSADKGFSTQPQHF. DNA for the CDR3: TGTGCCAGCAGCGCAGACAAGGGCTTTAGTACTCAGCCCCAGCATTTT.

This clonotype has a count of ten or more. The chain uses TRBV4-3 and TRBJ2-1, with D possibly being TRBD2 (6 bases). V lost 0 bases and J 1 base, leaving 13 bases between the germline ends. Germline CDR1 reads LGHNA; CDR2 reads YSLEER. The CDR3 is 17 residues long. CDR3 region: CASSQDQPGVSYNEQFF. For the CDR3, the DNA is TGCGCCAGCAGCCAAGATCAGCCGGGGGTTTCCTACAATGAGCAGTTCTTC.